This T cell receptor beta chain is drawn from a study of blood T cell repertoires in COVID-19. The wider study: COVID-19 samples from acute and convalescent phases originated in the United States, Italy and Spain.

Adults between about 18 and 95 years of age took part from about two dozen US areas. The study assigned cohorts using participant-reported clinical history. How the authors handled the data: Estimation of nucleated cell counts was performed using reference gene primer amplification. The method was immunoSEQ multiplex PCR; TCRdb's version includes in-frame clones alone and lacks a portion of them. The DNA gave D and trimming, while V, J and clone size come from that table. This sample yields under 350,000 clones, of which more than 75% are seen a single time; roughly 2.5% belongs to the top ten. The TCR comes from a man between 60 and 75 years old who had recovered from COVID-19. Sequencing input: PBMCs or T cells enriched from blood (not recorded which).

The CDR3 sequence: CASRDNTVGSRPQHF. CDR3 in DNA: TGCGCCAGCAGAGATAATACAGTAGGATCCAGGCCCCAGCATTTT. This chain uses TRBV10-2 with TRBJ1-5, with D unresolved. V dropped 6 bases and J dropped 9 bases, with 21 bases sitting between them. CDR1 WSHSY and CDR2 SAAADI come from the germline V gene. The CDR3 consists of 15 residues.